These 12 T cell receptor beta chains came from one sample sequenced in a study of T cells expressing NK-cell markers. From its re-call of the 5' RACE reads, TCRdb lists each CDR3 protein once, without DNA. This sample's clone table lists approximately 440,000 distinct CDR3 sequences. Sequenced input: blood T cells: a sorted CD56 or NKG2C T cell subset, CD4+ or CD8+ T cells, or bulk PBMC T cells (not recorded which). All receptors come from a woman aged 45-59 years in good health.

The rearrangement links TRBV12-5 to TRBJ2-4; checking the TCRdb D call of TRBD1 is not possible without DNA. Looked up from germline, CDR1 is LGHNT and CDR2 is FRNRAP. This CDR3 comprises 17 residues. The CDR3: CASGWTQGSLAKNIQYF.

The CDR3 spells CASSFLQGTGELFF. The gene calls are TRBV11-2 and TRBJ2-2; absent DNA, TCRdb's TRBD1 call cannot be checked. The CDR3 length is 14 residues. CDR1 and CDR2 (germline): SGHAT, FQNNGV.

This chain links TRBV7-9 with TRBJ2-7; absent DNA, TCRdb's TRBD2 call cannot be checked. This CDR3 contains 14 residues. The germline V gene encodes CDR1 SEHNR and CDR2 FQNEAQ (reference sequence). The CDR3 loop is CASSFGLAGGEQYF. Variable domain in full (rest from reference TRBV7-9 and TRBJ2-7): DTGVSQNPRHKITKRGQNVTFRCDPISEHNRLYWYRQTLGQGPEFLTYFQNEAQLEKSRLLSDRFSAERPKGSFSTLEIQRTEQGDSAMYLCASSFGLAGGEQYFGPGTRLTVT.

V and J are TRBV30 and TRBJ1-2. The germline gives CDR1 GTSNPN, CDR2 SVGIG (reference sequence). This CDR3 has 12 residues. CDR3: CAWSAQSGRYTF.

The rearrangement uses TRBV7-2 and TRBJ1-5. This CDR3 spans 15 amino acids. Germline values: CDR1 SGHTA, CDR2 FQGNSA. CDR3 loop: CASSLVVSPSQPQHF.

This CDR3 reads CASRAGTGFNLHF. This chain uses TRBV7-2 with TRBJ1-6; TCRdb reports TRBD1, a call that lacks DNA to check it against. The CDR3 totals 13 residues. Germline V gene data show CDR1 as SGHTA and CDR2 as FQGNSA.

The rearrangement links TRBV7-6 to TRBJ2-1; no DNA is available, so the TRBD1 call from TCRdb remains unchecked. There are 15 residues in the CDR3. The germline V gene encodes CDR1 SGHVS and CDR2 FNYEAQ. CDR3 residues: CASSSGQSPFNEQFF. Looking up the rest from reference TRBV7-6 and TRBJ2-1 gives the full variable domain: GAGVSQSPRYKVTKRGQDVALRCDPISGHVSLYWYRQALGQGPEFLTYFNYEAQQDKSGLPNDRFSAERPEGSISTLTIQRTEQRDSAMYRCASSSGQSPFNEQFFGPGTRLTVL.

This chain links TRBV19 with TRBJ2-2; TCRdb designates TRBD1, a call that cannot be tested without DNA. In germline, CDR1 is LNHDA, CDR2 SQIVND (reference sequence). This CDR3 comprises 14 residues. The CDR3 sequence: CASSKGPSSGELFF. The whole variable domain, filled in from reference TRBV19 and TRBJ2-2, reads DGGITQSPKYLFRKEGQNVTLSCEQNLNHDAMYWYRQDPGQGLRLIYYSQIVNDFQKGDIAEGYSVSREKKESFPLTVTSAQKNPTAFYLCASSKGPSSGELFFGEGSRLTVL.

The V call is TRBV6-2 or TRBV6-3, the J call TRBJ2-1. Germline assignment: CDR1 MNHEY and CDR2 SVGEGT. CDR3 size: 13 residues. The CDR3 loop is CATREQTYNEQFF.

The chain couples TRBV3-1 to TRBJ1-3; TCRdb designates TRBD1, a call that cannot be tested without DNA. Germline lookup yields CDR1 LGHDT and CDR2 YNNKEL (reference sequence). This CDR3 is 17 amino acids long. CDR3 region: CASSQGLHRLSGNTIYF.

The rearrangement uses TRBV6-2 or TRBV6-3 and TRBJ1-5. CDR3 length: 15 residues. In germline, CDR1 is MNHEY, CDR2 SVGEGT. The CDR3 here is CASSTDSYSNQPQHF.

The CDR3 loop reads CASSLYGGTYEQYF. V and J are TRBV5-5 and TRBJ2-7; TCRdb calls TRBD1, which cannot be checked without DNA. The CDR3 is made up of 14 amino acids. Germline lookup yields CDR1 SGHKS and CDR2 YYEKEE (reference sequence).